The 23 T cell receptor beta chains listed next were all sequenced from one sample in a study of long-term antiretroviral therapy in people with HIV. Survey level was the resolution at which the v3.0 immunoSEQ assay ran. The repertoire was sequenced with immunoSEQ multiplex PCR; TCRdb's copy has only in-frame clones and lacks some. The sample lists about 24,000 clones, 80% to 90% occurring once. The sequencing here drew on unsorted PBMCs, taken 1.8 years before starting antiretroviral therapy. These receptors were collected from a middle-aged man with HIV.

This chain uses TRBV6-5 with TRBJ1-2; tentatively, D is TRBD1 (5 bases). The V gene's germline CDR1 is MNHEY and CDR2 SVGAGI. Trimming took 4 bases from V and 6 from J, leaving 12 bases between them. The CDR3 extends over 13 amino acids. The CDR3 DNA reads TGTGCCAGCAGTTCGCAGGGAACCCATGGCTACACCTTC. Translated, it gives CASSSQGTHGYTF.

The CDR3 DNA is TGCGCCAGCAGCGAGCTGGGAGGGACTGAAGCTTTCTTT. Residues: CASSELGGTEAFF. V gene TRBV5-1 combines with J gene TRBJ1-1, with D uncertain. Germline V gene lookup returns CDR1 SGHRS and CDR2 YFSETQ. CDR3 length: 13 amino acids. V shed 4 bases and J shed 5 bases, with 12 bases lying between them.

This clone appeared once. The chain uses TRBV29-1 and TRBJ2-2, with D perhaps TRBD1 (5 bases). Germline V lookup: CDR1 SQVTM, CDR2 ANQGSEA. Trimming took 4 bases from V and 7 from J, leaving 16 bases between them. The CDR3 length is 14 residues. Here the CDR3 reads CSVVRQGVDGELFF. The CDR3 DNA reads as TGCAGCGTTGTAAGGCAGGGTGTGGACGGGGAGCTGTTTTTT.

CDR3 protein: CASSMGGAYNEQFF. CDR3 sequence (DNA): TGTGCCAGTAGTATGGGGGGGGCCTACAATGAGCAGTTCTTC. The rearrangement uses TRBV19 and TRBJ2-1, with 7 positions matching TRBD2. The CDR3 runs to 14 residues. Unmatched junction bases numbered 1, after V lost 3 bases and J lost 2 bases. Germline values: CDR1 LNHDA, CDR2 SQIVND (reference sequence).

The chain is built from TRBV27 and TRBJ1-5; a weak D match, TRBD1 (6 bases). CDR1 MNHEY and CDR2 SMNVEV come from the germline V gene (reference sequence). The CDR3 length is 14 residues. Trimming left V 5 bases short and J 0 bases short, with 8 bases between. Here the CDR3 DNA reads TGTGCCAGCAGTCCAGGGGATAGCAATCAGCCCCAGCATTTT. Its translation is CASSPGDSNQPQHF.

This chain uses TRBV27 with TRBJ2-2; the match to TRBD2 covers 14 bases. V was pared by 6 bases and J by 9 bases, with 9 bases of the junction left unmatched. CDR3 size: 16 residues. Looked up from germline, CDR1 is MNHEY and CDR2 is SMNVEV (reference sequence). The CDR3 DNA reads as TGTGCCAGCAGCACCGGGACTAGCGGGAGTATCAGGGAGCTGTTTTTT. Residues: CASSTGTSGSIRELFF.

This chain connects TRBV7-2 to TRBJ1-2; possibly TRBD1 for D (6 bases). Germline V lookup: CDR1 SGHTA, CDR2 FQGNSA. The ends were cut back, 6 bases at V and 2 bases at J, with 13 bases in the middle. This CDR3 comprises 14 residues. The CDR3 DNA reads as TGTGCCAGCAGGGAAGGGGGATCCAACTATGGCTACACCTTC. It codes for CASREGGSNYGYTF.

This clone was counted once. This chain connects TRBV5-3 to TRBJ2-2; TRBD2 is a possible D gene (6 bases). TRBV5-3 is marked as an open reading frame, function uncertain. The length of the CDR3 is 16 residues. Deletions cut 7 bases from V and 7 bases from J, with 23 bases between. CDR3 in DNA: TGTGCCAGACACTCCGGAGGGATAGGGAAGGACGGGGAGCTGTTTTTT. This translates into CARHSGGIGKDGELFF.

V usage is TRBV19 and J usage is TRBJ2-7; 8 bases line up with TRBD1. The CDR3 extends over 15 amino acids. From germline, CDR1 is LNHDA and CDR2 SQIVND (reference sequence). V was pared by 5 bases and J by 5 bases, with 11 bases of the junction left unmatched. Here the CDR3 reads CASSWIPGGLDEQYF. CDR3 nucleotides: TGTGCCAGTAGTTGGATCCCAGGGGGCCTCGACGAGCAGTACTTC.

V and J are TRBV5-4 and TRBJ1-1; TRBD1 might be the D (5 bases). The V gene lost 0 bases and the J gene lost 5 bases, with 17 bases spanning the gap. CDR3 length: 16 amino acids. Germline loops: CDR1 SGHNT, CDR2 YYREEE (reference sequence). CDR3 region: CASSLAARTRGTEAFF. The CDR3 nucleotides read TGTGCCAGCAGCTTGGCCGCCAGGACAAGAGGGACTGAAGCTTTCTTT.

The chain joins TRBV18 to TRBJ2-1, with D possibly TRBD2 on 5 matching bases. Germline lookup yields CDR1 KGHSH and CDR2 LQKENI. Trimming pared 6 bases from V and 4 bases from J, leaving 7 bases between. The CDR3 is 12 amino acids. CDR3 region: CASSQRYNEQFF. In nucleotides, the CDR3 is TGTGCCAGCTCCCAGCGGTACAATGAGCAGTTCTTC.

The chain has TRBV7-3 and TRBJ1-2; 7 bases are a match to TRBD1. Germline CDR1 is SGHTA and CDR2 is FQGTGA. V was pared by 8 bases and J by 7 bases, with 10 bases of the junction left unmatched. CDR3 length equals 13 residues. DNA for the CDR3: TGTGCCAGCGGCATTCCAGGGGGAAGTGGCTACACCTTC. Protein: CASGIPGGSGYTF. Full variable domain (missing parts from reference TRBV7-3 and TRBJ1-2): GAGVSQTPSNKVTEKGKYVELRCDPISGHTALYWYRQSLGQGPEFLIYFQGTGAADDSGLPNDRFFAVRPEGSVSTLKIQRTERGDSAVYLCASGIPGGSGYTFGSGTRLTVV.

The chain joins TRBV4-1 to TRBJ1-4; TRBD1 is a possible D gene (5 bases). CDR3 size: 15 residues. Looked up from germline, CDR1 is MGHRA and CDR2 is YSYEKL. The V gene lost 0 bases and the J gene lost 7 bases, with 12 bases spanning the gap. This CDR3 is CASSQDSGGVEKLFF. For the CDR3, the DNA is TGCGCCAGCAGCCAAGATTCGGGGGGTGTTGAAAAACTGTTTTTT.

The chain joins TRBV7-9 to TRBJ2-1; D is unresolved. The ends were cut back, 7 bases at V and 7 bases at J, with 20 bases in the middle. Germline assignment: CDR1 SEHNR and CDR2 FQNEAQ (reference sequence). This CDR3 comprises 15 residues. The CDR3 reads CASIKAGNPFNEQFF. CDR3 nucleotides: TGTGCCAGCATAAAAGCAGGAAACCCTTTTAATGAGCAGTTCTTC.

The chain has TRBV10-3 and TRBJ1-1, with D unresolved. Per the germline V gene, CDR1 is ENHRY and CDR2 is SYGVKD. With 4 bases removed from V and 2 bases from J, the gap between germline ends came to 8 bases. The CDR3 contains 13 residues. In DNA, the CDR3 is TGTGCCATCAGTGCACAGTTAAACACTGAAGCTTTCTTT. Protein sequence: CAISAQLNTEAFF.

The J gene is TRBJ2-7, the V gene TRBV23-1; 8 bases fit TRBD2. TRBV23-1 is flagged as an ORF with uncertain function. CDR3 length: 17 residues. After removal of 1 base from V and 1 base from J, the junction contained 9 bases not matched to a gene. The CDR3 bases are TGCGCCAGCAGTCAATGGCCGGAAACTAGCGGTTCCTACGAGCAGTACTTC. Protein: CASSQWPETSGSYEQYF.

The V call is TRBV7-9, the J call TRBJ1-5; 8 bases are a match to TRBD1. Trimming removed 1 base from V and 5 bases from J; junction bases left unmatched: 13. The CDR3 length is 18 residues. CDR1 is SEHNR, CDR2 FQNEAQ, per germline (reference sequence). The CDR3 sequence: CASSLGISGRGLDQPQHF. The CDR3 region has the DNA TGTGCCAGCAGCTTAGGTATATCTGGCAGGGGGCTCGATCAGCCCCAGCATTTT.

The chain uses TRBV6-1 and TRBJ2-7, with TRBD2 matching 12 bases. The J segment lost 6 bases and the V segment lost 4 bases, leaving 4 bases of the junction unmatched. The CDR3 contains 14 residues. The germline CDR1 and CDR2 sequences are MNHNS and SASEGT. The CDR3 is CASSGLAGELEQYF. In DNA form, the CDR3 reads TGTGCCAGCAGTGGACTAGCGGGGGAGCTCGAGCAGTACTTC.

This clone has just a few counts. The chain joins TRBV7-3 to TRBJ1-2; 9 positions agree with TRBD1. The CDR3 is 15 amino acids. Per germline, CDR1 SGHTA and CDR2 FQGTGA. With V trimmed by 4 bases and J by 7 bases, 10 bases remained unmatched. The CDR3 loop is CASSSGTGKLGGYTF. The CDR3, as DNA: TGTGCCAGCAGCTCCGGGACAGGGAAGTTGGGTGGCTACACCTTC.

The chain combines TRBV7-9 with TRBJ2-2, with D perhaps TRBD2 (5 bases). In germline, CDR1 is SEHNR, CDR2 FQNEAQ (reference sequence). CDR3 length: 15 residues. The V and J ends lost 5 bases and 2 bases respectively, with 12 bases between them. This CDR3 is CASSRRLTNTGELFF. For the CDR3, the DNA is TGTGCCAGCAGCCGTCGACTAACAAACACCGGGGAGCTGTTTTTT.

This chain connects TRBV9 to TRBJ1-2; 12 bases align to TRBD1. This CDR3 is built from 16 residues. Trimming took 4 bases from V and 7 from J; bases not matched to a gene: 11. The germline V gene has CDR1 SGDLS and CDR2 YYNGEE. This chain's CDR3 is CASSSKGDRGLGGYTF. CDR3 nucleotide sequence: TGTGCCAGCAGCTCAAAGGGGGACAGGGGGCTTGGTGGCTACACCTTC.

The rearrangement joins TRBV5-1 to TRBJ2-2; 11 bases are a match to TRBD1. The CDR3 is 15 amino acids. V lost 4 bases and J lost 8; bases outside the gene matches: 7. CDR1 and CDR2 from the germline V gene are SGHRS and YFSETQ. The CDR3 coding sequence is TGCGCCAGCAGCCCCGGACAGGGGGCTTCGGGGGAGCTGTTTTTT. This encodes CASSPGQGASGELFF.

V usage is TRBV10-3 and J usage is TRBJ1-2; the D is unclear. V lost 10 bases to trimming and J lost 6 bases, with 18 bases between them. The CDR3 has 13 residues. Germline V lookup: CDR1 ENHRY, CDR2 SYGVKD. CDR3 residues: CATENWDWDGYTF. The CDR3 DNA is TGTGCCACGGAAAACTGGGATTGGGATGGCTACACCTTC.